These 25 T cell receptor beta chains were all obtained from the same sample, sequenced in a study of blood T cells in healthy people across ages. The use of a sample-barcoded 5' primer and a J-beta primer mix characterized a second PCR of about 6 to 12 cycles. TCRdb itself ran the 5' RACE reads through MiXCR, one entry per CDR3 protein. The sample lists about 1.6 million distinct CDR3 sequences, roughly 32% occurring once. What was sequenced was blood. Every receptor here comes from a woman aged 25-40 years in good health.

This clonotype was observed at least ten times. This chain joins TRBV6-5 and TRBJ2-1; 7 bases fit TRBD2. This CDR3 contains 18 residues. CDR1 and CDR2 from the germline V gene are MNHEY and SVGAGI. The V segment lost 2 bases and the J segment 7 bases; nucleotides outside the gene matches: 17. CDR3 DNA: TGTGCCAGCAGTTACGCGCAAGGTAGCGGGCCTTTCGGGAATGAGCAGTTCTTC. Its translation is CASSYAQGSGPFGNEQFF.

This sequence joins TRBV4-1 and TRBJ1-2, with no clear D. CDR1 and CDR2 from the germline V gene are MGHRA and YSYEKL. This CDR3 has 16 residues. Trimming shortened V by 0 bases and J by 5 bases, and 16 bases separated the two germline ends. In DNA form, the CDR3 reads TGCGCCAGCAGCCAAGAAACCAGGTCACTTGGGTATGGCTACACCTTC. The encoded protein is CASSQETRSLGYGYTF.

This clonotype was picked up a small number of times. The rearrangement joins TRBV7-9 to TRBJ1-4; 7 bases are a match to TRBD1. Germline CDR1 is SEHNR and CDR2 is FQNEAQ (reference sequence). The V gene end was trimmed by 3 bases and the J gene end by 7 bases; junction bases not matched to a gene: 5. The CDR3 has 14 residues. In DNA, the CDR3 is TGTGCCAGCAGCTTCCGACAGGGAGGTGAAAAACTGTTTTTT. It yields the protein CASSFRQGGEKLFF.

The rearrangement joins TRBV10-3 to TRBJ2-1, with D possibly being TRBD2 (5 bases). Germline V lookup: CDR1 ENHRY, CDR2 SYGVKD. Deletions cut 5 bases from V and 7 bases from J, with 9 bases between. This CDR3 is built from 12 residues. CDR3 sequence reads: CAISREGNEQFF. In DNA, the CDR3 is TGTGCCATCAGTCGGGAAGGGAATGAGCAGTTCTTC.

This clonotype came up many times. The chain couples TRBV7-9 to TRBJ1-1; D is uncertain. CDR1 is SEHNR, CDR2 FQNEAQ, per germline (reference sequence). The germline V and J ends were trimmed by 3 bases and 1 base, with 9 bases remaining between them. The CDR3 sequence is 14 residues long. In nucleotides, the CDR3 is TGTGCCAGCAGCTTGACCCTCGAGAACACTGAAGCTTTCTTT. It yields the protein CASSLTLENTEAFF.

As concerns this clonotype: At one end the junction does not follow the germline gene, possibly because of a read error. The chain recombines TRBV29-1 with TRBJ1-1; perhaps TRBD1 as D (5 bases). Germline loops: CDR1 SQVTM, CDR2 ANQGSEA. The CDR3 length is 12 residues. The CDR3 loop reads CSVADTYGETFF. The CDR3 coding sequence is TGCAGCGTTGCGGACACTTACGGTGAAACTTTCTTT.

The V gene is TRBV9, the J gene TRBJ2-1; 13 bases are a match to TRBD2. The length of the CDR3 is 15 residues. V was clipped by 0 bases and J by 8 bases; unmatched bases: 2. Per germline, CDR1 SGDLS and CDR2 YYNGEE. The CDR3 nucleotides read TGTGCCAGCAGCGTAGAGGGACTAGCGGGATATGAGCAGTTCTTC. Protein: CASSVEGLAGYEQFF.

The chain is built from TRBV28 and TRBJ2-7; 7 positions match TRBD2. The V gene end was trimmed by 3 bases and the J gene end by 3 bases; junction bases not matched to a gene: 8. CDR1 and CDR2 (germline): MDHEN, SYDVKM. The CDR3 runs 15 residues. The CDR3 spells CASSFATSVLYEQYF. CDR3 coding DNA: TGTGCCAGCAGTTTTGCAACTAGCGTTCTCTACGAGCAGTACTTC.

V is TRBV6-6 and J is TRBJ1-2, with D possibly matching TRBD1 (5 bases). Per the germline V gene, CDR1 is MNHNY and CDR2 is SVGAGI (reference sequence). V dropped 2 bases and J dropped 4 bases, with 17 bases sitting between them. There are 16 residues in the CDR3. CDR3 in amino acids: CASSYTQQAGSYGYTF. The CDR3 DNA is TGTGCCAGCAGTTACACTCAACAGGCGGGCAGCTATGGCTACACCTTC.

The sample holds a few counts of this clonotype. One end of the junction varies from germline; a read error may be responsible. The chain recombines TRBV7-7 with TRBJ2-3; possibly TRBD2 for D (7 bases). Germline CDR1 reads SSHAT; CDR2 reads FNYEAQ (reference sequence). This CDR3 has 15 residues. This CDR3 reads CASSPGGRSTDTQYF. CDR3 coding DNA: TGCGCCAGCAGCCCCGGGGGGCGGAGCACAGATACGCAGTATTTT.

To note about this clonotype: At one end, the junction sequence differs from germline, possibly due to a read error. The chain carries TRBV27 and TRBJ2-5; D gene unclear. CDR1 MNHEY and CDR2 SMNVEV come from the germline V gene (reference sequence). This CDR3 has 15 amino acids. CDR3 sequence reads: CACSPNLSSQETQYF. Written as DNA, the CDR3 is TGTGCCTGCAGTCCTAACCTATCCTCCCAAGAGACCCAGTACTTC.

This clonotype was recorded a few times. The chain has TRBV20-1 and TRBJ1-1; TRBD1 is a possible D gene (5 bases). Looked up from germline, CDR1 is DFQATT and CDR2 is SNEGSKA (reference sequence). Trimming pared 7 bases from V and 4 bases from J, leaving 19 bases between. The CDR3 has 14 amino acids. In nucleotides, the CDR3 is TGCAGTGTTTATCCGGGGCCCGAGGGCACTGAAGCTTTCTTT. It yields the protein CSVYPGPEGTEAFF.

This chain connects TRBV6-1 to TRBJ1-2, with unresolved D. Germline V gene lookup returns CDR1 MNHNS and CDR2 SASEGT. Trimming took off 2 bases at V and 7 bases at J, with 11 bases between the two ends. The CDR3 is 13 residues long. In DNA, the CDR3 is TGTGCCAGCAGTGAATGGAACAGAAGTGGCTACACCTTC. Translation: CASSEWNRSGYTF.

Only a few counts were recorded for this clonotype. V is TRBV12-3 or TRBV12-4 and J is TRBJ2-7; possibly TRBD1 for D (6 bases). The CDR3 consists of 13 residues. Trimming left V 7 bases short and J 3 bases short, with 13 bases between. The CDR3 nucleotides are TGTGCCAGCACCAGGGGTCGTAGCTACGAGCAGTACTTC. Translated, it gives CASTRGRSYEQYF.

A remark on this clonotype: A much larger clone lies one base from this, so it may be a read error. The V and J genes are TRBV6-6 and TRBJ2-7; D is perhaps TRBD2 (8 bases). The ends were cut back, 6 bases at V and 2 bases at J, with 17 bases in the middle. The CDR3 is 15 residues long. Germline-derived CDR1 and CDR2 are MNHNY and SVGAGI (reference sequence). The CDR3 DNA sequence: TGTGCCAGCAGCCATAGCGGGACAGAGCCCTACGAGCAGTACTTC. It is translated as CASSHSGTEPYEQYF.

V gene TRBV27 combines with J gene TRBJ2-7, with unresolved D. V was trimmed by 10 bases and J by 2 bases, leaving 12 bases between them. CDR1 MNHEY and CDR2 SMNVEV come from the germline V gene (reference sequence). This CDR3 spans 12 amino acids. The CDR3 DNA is TGTGCCAACCCCAGGTCACCCTACGAGCAGTACTTC. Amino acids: CANPRSPYEQYF.

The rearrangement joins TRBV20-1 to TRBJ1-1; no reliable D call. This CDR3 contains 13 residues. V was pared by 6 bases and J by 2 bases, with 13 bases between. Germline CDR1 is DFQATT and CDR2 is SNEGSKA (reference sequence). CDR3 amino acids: CSASRAANTEAFF. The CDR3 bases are TGCAGTGCATCTCGGGCCGCTAACACTGAAGCTTTCTTT.

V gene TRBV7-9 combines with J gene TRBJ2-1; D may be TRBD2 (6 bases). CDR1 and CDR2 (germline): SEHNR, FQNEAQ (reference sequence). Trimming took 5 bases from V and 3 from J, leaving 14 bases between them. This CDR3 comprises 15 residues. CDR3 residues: CASSTRDSYYNEQFF. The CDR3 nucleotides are TGTGCCAGCAGCACCCGGGACTCCTACTACAATGAGCAGTTCTTC. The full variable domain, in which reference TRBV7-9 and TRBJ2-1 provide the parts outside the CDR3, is DTGVSQNPRHKITKRGQNVTFRCDPISEHNRLYWYRQTLGQGPEFLTYFQNEAQLEKSRLLSDRFSAERPKGSFSTLEIQRTEQGDSAMYLCASSTRDSYYNEQFFGPGTRLTVL.

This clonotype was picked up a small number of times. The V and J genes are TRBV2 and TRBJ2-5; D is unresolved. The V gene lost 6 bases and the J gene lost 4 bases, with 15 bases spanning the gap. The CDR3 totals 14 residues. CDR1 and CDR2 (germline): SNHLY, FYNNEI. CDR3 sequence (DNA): TGTGCCAGCAGCCAGCAGGAGTGGCGAGAGACCCAGTACTTC. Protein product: CASSQQEWRETQYF.

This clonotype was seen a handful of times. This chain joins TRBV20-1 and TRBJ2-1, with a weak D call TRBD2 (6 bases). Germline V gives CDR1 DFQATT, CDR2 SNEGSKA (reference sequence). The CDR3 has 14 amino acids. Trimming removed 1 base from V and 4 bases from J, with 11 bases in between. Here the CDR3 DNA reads TGCAGTGCTAGAGTGGCGGGGAGGTACAATGAGCAGTTCTTC. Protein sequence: CSARVAGRYNEQFF.

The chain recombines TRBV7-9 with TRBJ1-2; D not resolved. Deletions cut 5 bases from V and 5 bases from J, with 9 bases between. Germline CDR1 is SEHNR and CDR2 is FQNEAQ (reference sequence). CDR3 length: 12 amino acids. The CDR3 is CASSPLEYGYTF. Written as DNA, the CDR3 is TGTGCCAGCAGCCCCCTCGAATATGGCTACACCTTC.

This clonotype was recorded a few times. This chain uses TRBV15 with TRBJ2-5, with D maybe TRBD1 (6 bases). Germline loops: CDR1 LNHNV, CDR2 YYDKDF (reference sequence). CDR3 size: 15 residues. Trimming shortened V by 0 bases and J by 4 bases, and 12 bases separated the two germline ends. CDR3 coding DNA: TGTGCCACCAGCAGAGACCGGCGAGGGGGAGAGACCCAGTACTTC. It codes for CATSRDRRGGETQYF. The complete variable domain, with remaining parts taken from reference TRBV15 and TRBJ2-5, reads DAMVIQNPRYQVTQFGKPVTLSCSQTLNHNVMYWYQQKSSQAPKLLFHYYDKDFNNEADTPDNFQSRRPNTSFCFLDIRSPGLGDTAMYLCATSRDRRGGETQYFGPGTRLLVL.

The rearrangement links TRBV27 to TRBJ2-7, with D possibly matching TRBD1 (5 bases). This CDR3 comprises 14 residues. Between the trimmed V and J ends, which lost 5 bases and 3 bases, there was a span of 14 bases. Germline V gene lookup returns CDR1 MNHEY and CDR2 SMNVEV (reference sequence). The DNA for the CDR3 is TGTGCCAGCAGTCGCCAGGGTCAGGGCTACGAGCAGTACTTC. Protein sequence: CASSRQGQGYEQYF.

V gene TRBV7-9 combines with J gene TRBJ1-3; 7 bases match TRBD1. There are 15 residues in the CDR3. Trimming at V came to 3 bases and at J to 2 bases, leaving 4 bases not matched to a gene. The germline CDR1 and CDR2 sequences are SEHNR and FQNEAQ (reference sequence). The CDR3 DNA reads TGTGCCAGCAGCTTTAACAGGGGTGCTGGAAACACCATATATTTT. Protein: CASSFNRGAGNTIYF.

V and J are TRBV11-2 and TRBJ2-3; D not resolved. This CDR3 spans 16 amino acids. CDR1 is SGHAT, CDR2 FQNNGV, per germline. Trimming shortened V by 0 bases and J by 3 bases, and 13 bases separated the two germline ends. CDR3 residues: CASSLDPPAGTDTQYF. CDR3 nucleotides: TGTGCCAGCAGCTTAGACCCTCCCGCCGGGACAGATACGCAGTATTTT.